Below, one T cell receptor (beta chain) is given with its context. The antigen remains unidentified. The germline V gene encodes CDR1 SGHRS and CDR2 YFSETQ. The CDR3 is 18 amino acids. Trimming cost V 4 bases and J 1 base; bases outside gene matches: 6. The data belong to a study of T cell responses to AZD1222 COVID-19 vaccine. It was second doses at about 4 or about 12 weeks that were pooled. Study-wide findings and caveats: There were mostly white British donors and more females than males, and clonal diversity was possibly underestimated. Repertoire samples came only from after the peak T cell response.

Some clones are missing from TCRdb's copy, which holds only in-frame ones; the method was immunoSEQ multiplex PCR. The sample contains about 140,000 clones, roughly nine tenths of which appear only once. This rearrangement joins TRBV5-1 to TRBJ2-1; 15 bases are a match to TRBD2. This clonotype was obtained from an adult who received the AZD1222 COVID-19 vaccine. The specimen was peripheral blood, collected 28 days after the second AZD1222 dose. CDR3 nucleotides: TGCGCCAGCAGCCATGGACTAGCGGGAGGGCAATCCTACAATGAGCAGTTCTTC. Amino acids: CASSHGLAGGQSYNEQFF.